The 29 T cell receptor beta chains listed next were all sequenced from one sample in a study of shared clonotypes between healthy human individuals. Clones were read by immunoSEQ multiplex PCR, and TCRdb kept only the in-frame ones, dropping some. Among approximately 2.1 million clones listed, 85% to 95% were seen once. The sequencing sample was made of naive CD4+ T cells from PBMCs. Subset defined: CD45RA+ positively selected. Receptor source: a man aged 18 to 30 in good health. Some clones in this sample may be carry-over from other donors' samples.

The V call is TRBV6-5, the J call TRBJ1-3; D not resolved. Germline lookup yields CDR1 MNHEY and CDR2 SVGAGI. Trimming took 6 bases from V and 0 from J, leaving 12 bases between them. This CDR3 region has 15 residues. DNA of the CDR3: TGTGCCAGCAGCACTAATACCTACTCTGGAAACACCATATATTTT. Translated: CASSTNTYSGNTIYF.

This clone was observed a single time. The chain employs TRBV7-8 and TRBJ2-1; D not certain. The CDR3 contains 16 residues. The V and J ends lost 2 bases and 5 bases respectively, with 16 bases between them. The germline gives CDR1 SGHVS, CDR2 FQNEAQ. The CDR3 spells CASSLLVGPNDNEQFF. The DNA of the CDR3 is TGTGCCAGCAGCTTACTTGTCGGTCCGAATGACAATGAGCAGTTCTTC.

This clone was counted once. The V gene is TRBV6-1, the J gene TRBJ2-7; D uncertain. The germline gives CDR1 MNHNS, CDR2 SASEGT. This CDR3 region has 13 residues. V shed 2 bases and J shed 3 bases, with 8 bases lying between them. DNA of the CDR3: TGTGCCAGCAGTGAAATCCCGAGCTACGAGCAGTACTTC. Protein: CASSEIPSYEQYF.

The chain carries TRBV28 and TRBJ1-2; D call uncertain. Germline loops: CDR1 MDHEN, CDR2 SYDVKM. This CDR3 is built from 14 residues. The germline V and J ends were trimmed by 6 bases and 8 bases, with 19 bases remaining between them. The CDR3 nucleotides are TGTGCCAGCAGCAACCCGGACGCCGCCCGGGGCTACACCTTC. It translates to CASSNPDAARGYTF.

Notes on this clone: Other DNA sequences in the sample encode the same CDR3. The rearrangement joins TRBV28 to TRBJ2-7, with D hard to call. Per the germline V gene, CDR1 is MDHEN and CDR2 is SYDVKM. V was trimmed by 3 bases and J by 4 bases, leaving 7 bases between them. This CDR3 region has 12 residues. The DNA for the CDR3 is TGTGCCAGCAGTTTTTTGAGGTACGAGCAGTACTTC. This encodes CASSFLRYEQYF.

J is TRBJ1-4 and V is TRBV27; the match to TRBD1 covers 8 bases. In germline, CDR1 is MNHEY, CDR2 SMNVEV (reference sequence). The V gene end was trimmed by 8 bases and the J gene end by 0 bases; junction bases not matched to a gene: 8. The CDR3 sequence is 16 residues long. CDR3: CASQGTGAPTNEKLFF. DNA for the CDR3: TGTGCCAGCCAGGGGACAGGAGCCCCAACTAATGAAAAACTGTTTTTT.

This chain uses TRBV6-5 with TRBJ2-1; D not certain. V lost 4 bases to trimming and J lost 4 bases, with 14 bases between them. The CDR3 runs to 15 residues. Germline CDR1 MNHEY, CDR2 SVGAGI. CDR3 bases: TGTGCCAGCAGTTTGGGCCCATTAGAATACAATGAGCAGTTCTTC. This sequence encodes CASSLGPLEYNEQFF.

The V and J genes are TRBV27 and TRBJ2-7, with 10 bases lining up with TRBD2. V shed 8 bases and J 2 bases; nucleotides not matched to a gene: 3. The CDR3 is 13 residues long. The germline CDR1 and CDR2 sequences are MNHEY and SMNVEV (reference sequence). Here the CDR3 DNA reads TGTGCCAGCGGGACTAGCGACACCTACGAGCAGTACTTC. Encoded protein: CASGTSDTYEQYF.

J is TRBJ1-2 and V is TRBV9; no definite D call. The CDR3 consists of 13 residues. The V end was cut by 5 bases, the J end by 4 bases, with 12 bases between. Germline V gene data show CDR1 as SGDLS and CDR2 as YYNGEE. The DNA of the CDR3 is TGTGCCAGCAGGTCGGAGAAGGTCTATGGCTACACCTTC. Translating gives CASRSEKVYGYTF.

This chain links TRBV7-9 with TRBJ1-1; D ambiguous. The V gene's germline CDR1 is SEHNR and CDR2 FQNEAQ (reference sequence). V lost 5 bases, J lost 3 bases, and 16 bases lay in between. The CDR3 has 15 amino acids. The CDR3 DNA reads TGTGCCAGCAGCCCCATGGGAGGCGGAGACACTGAAGCTTTCTTT. This sequence encodes CASSPMGGGDTEAFF.

This chain links TRBV5-1 with TRBJ2-1; D could derive from TRBD1 or TRBD2 (5 bases each). The germline gives CDR1 SGHRS, CDR2 YFSETQ. The CDR3 contains 13 residues. V lost 5 bases, J lost 5 bases, and 11 bases lay in between. The CDR3, as DNA: TGCGCCAGCAGACGGGGCGACAACAATGAGCAGTTCTTC. This codes for CASRRGDNNEQFF.

This sequence joins TRBV27 and TRBJ2-5; D is perhaps TRBD2 (6 bases). The CDR3 runs 14 residues. V lost 3 bases, J lost 5 bases, and 13 bases lay in between. The germline CDR1 and CDR2 sequences are MNHEY and SMNVEV (reference sequence). CDR3 coding DNA: TGTGCCAGCAGTTTTAACCGACGGGGGGAGACCCAGTACTTC. Amino acid sequence: CASSFNRRGETQYF.

The chain carries TRBV28 and TRBJ2-1; 8 bases agree with TRBD2. CDR3 length: 15 amino acids. CDR1 and CDR2 from the germline V gene are MDHEN and SYDVKM. V lost 6 bases, J lost 6 bases, and 10 bases stayed unmatched. CDR3 in DNA: TGTGCCAGCAGCACCCAGCGGGAGAAGCGCAATGAGCAGTTCTTC. Amino acids: CASSTQREKRNEQFF.

This clone was picked up one time. The chain has TRBV28 and TRBJ2-3; weak D call: TRBD1 (6 bases). V lost 4 bases and J 3 bases, leaving 8 bases between the germline ends. CDR1 is MDHEN and CDR2 is SYDVKM in the germline V gene. This CDR3 has 13 amino acids. DNA of the CDR3: TGTGCCAGCAGTTACCAGGGGACAGATACGCAGTATTTT. Amino acids: CASSYQGTDTQYF.

A single count supports this clone. The chain joins TRBV5-6 to TRBJ2-5; no clear D. V lost 0 bases and J 1 base, leaving 7 bases between the germline ends. Per germline, CDR1 SGHDT and CDR2 YYEEEE. The CDR3 has 14 amino acids. The CDR3 protein is CASSLGGLQETQYF. DNA of the CDR3: TGTGCCAGCAGCTTGGGCGGCCTCCAAGAGACCCAGTACTTC. The full variable domain, completed using reference TRBV5-6 and TRBJ2-5, is DAGVTQSPTHLIKTRGQQVTLRCSPKSGHDTVSWYQQALGQGPQFIFQYYEEEERQRGNFPDRFSGHQFPNYSSELNVNALLLGDSALYLCASSLGGLQETQYFGPGTRLLVL.

The chain joins TRBV7-9 to TRBJ2-2; D is uncertain. The CDR3 is made up of 12 amino acids. V was trimmed by 1 base and J by 7 bases, leaving 4 bases between them. Per germline, CDR1 SEHNR and CDR2 FQNEAQ (reference sequence). In nucleotides, the CDR3 is TGTGCCAGCAGCTTAGATAGCGGGGAGCTGTTTTTT. It specifies CASSLDSGELFF.

This sequence joins TRBV29-1 and TRBJ1-4, with D perhaps TRBD1 (6 bases). Germline V CDR1 and CDR2: SQVTM, ANQGSEA. V lost 4 bases to trimming and J lost 7 bases, with 16 bases between them. CDR3 length equals 14 residues. The CDR3 nucleotides read TGCAGCGTTGTGGGGGGCGAGGCAGGTGAAAAACTGTTTTTT. This gives the protein CSVVGGEAGEKLFF.

This chain links TRBV5-1 with TRBJ2-2; the D call may be TRBD1 or TRBD2 (5 bases each). Germline V gene sequence: CDR1 SGHRS, CDR2 YFSETQ. This CDR3 contains 13 residues. Trimming pared 3 bases from V and 5 bases from J, leaving 8 bases between. In DNA form, the CDR3 reads TGCGCCAGCAGCTGGGACGGGACCGGGGAGCTGTTTTTT. Protein sequence: CASSWDGTGELFF.

As DNA, the CDR3 is TGTGCCAGCAGGGGTGGAGAATTTCGCAATCAGCCCCAGCATTTT. This encodes CASRGGEFRNQPQHF. The V call is TRBV27, the J call TRBJ1-5; D unresolved. CDR3 length: 15 residues. CDR1 and CDR2 from the germline V gene are MNHEY and SMNVEV (reference sequence). Trimming took off 6 bases at V and 2 bases at J, with 14 bases between the two ends.

Of note for this clone: The sample has other DNA sequences that encode this CDR3 too. This chain links TRBV7-2 with TRBJ2-7, with TRBD2 matching over 7 bases. This CDR3 has 14 amino acids. The germline V gene has CDR1 SGHTA and CDR2 FQGNSA. With 1 base clipped from V and 3 bases from J, the junction kept 3 bases outside the gene matches. The CDR3 reads CASSLGGSFYEQYF. The CDR3 bases are TGTGCCAGCAGCTTAGGCGGGAGTTTCTACGAGCAGTACTTC. Using reference TRBV7-2 and TRBJ2-7 for the parts outside the CDR3, the full variable domain is GAGVSQSPSNKVTEKGKDVELRCDPISGHTALYWYRQSLGQGLEFLIYFQGNSAPDKSGLPSDRFSAERTGGSVSTLTIQRTQQEDSAVYLCASSLGGSFYEQYFGPGTRLTVT.

The chain has TRBV6-6 and TRBJ1-2; TRBD1 is a possible D gene (5 bases). This CDR3 region has 15 residues. Germline V lookup: CDR1 MNHNY, CDR2 SVGAGI (reference sequence). V gave up 4 bases and J gave up 3 bases, with 15 bases separating them. CDR3 amino acids: CASSLPLGTDYGYTF. Here the CDR3 DNA reads TGTGCCAGCAGTTTGCCCCTGGGGACGGACTATGGCTACACCTTC.

The chain uses TRBV2 and TRBJ1-5, with D unresolved. Germline CDR1 and CDR2: SNHLY and FYNNEI. This CDR3 contains 13 residues. V lost 8 bases and J lost 4, with 12 bases in between. The CDR3 sequence: CASANTWNQPQHF. The CDR3 nucleotides read TGTGCCAGCGCAAACACTTGGAATCAGCCCCAGCATTTT.

V is TRBV5-1 and J is TRBJ2-7; D not resolved. The CDR3 consists of 12 residues. CDR1 and CDR2 (germline): SGHRS, YFSETQ. The ends were cut back, 0 bases at V and 4 bases at J, with 5 bases in the middle. The DNA of the CDR3 is TGCGCCAGCAGCTTGGATAAGTACGAGCAGTACTTC. Amino acids: CASSLDKYEQYF. Complete variable domain (other parts from reference TRBV5-1 and TRBJ2-7): KAGVTQTPRYLIKTRGQQVTLSCSPISGHRSVSWYQQTPGQGLQFLFEYFSETQRNKGNFPGRFSGRQFSNSRSEMNVSTLELGDSALYLCASSLDKYEQYFGPGTRLTVT.

The V call is TRBV28, the J call TRBJ1-2; D is undetermined. V shed 10 bases and J shed 4 bases, with 7 bases lying between them. Germline CDR1 and CDR2: MDHEN and SYDVKM. The CDR3 is 10 residues long. This CDR3 reads CATHSYGYTF. The CDR3 bases are TGTGCCACCCATAGCTATGGCTACACCTTC.

This chain connects TRBV18 to TRBJ1-1; D remains unclear. The CDR3 runs to 15 residues. The V and J ends lost 3 bases and 4 bases respectively, with 15 bases between them. In germline, CDR1 is KGHSH, CDR2 LQKENI. CDR3 amino acids: CASSPLTLGSTEAFF. The CDR3 DNA follows: TGTGCCAGCTCACCTTTGACATTGGGGAGCACTGAAGCTTTCTTT.

The rearrangement joins TRBV7-2 to TRBJ2-2; a possible D gene is TRBD2 (5 bases). The V end lost 11 bases, the J end lost 3 bases, and 13 bases lay between the germline ends. The CDR3 covers 13 residues. The germline V gene has CDR1 SGHTA and CDR2 FQGNSA. CDR3 residues: CAAKASHTGELFF. CDR3 nucleotides: TGTGCCGCAAAGGCTAGCCACACCGGGGAGCTGTTTTTT.

The chain is built from TRBV4-1 and TRBJ2-5; D not certain. V gave up 0 bases and J gave up 1 base, with 12 bases separating them. The CDR3 is 16 amino acids. In germline, CDR1 is MGHRA, CDR2 YSYEKL. The CDR3 loop reads CASSQDPREIQETQYF. Written as DNA, the CDR3 is TGCGCCAGCAGCCAAGATCCGCGAGAGATCCAAGAGACCCAGTACTTC.

V gene TRBV6-6 combines with J gene TRBJ2-7; D is ambiguous. The CDR3 contains 13 residues. V lost 6 bases and J lost 3, with 12 bases in between. The V gene's germline CDR1 is MNHNY and CDR2 SVGAGI (reference sequence). In DNA form, the CDR3 reads TGTGCCAGCAGGGCTCCCCCGGTCTACGAGCAGTACTTC. Protein: CASRAPPVYEQYF.

The chain joins TRBV11-2 to TRBJ2-5, with TRBD2 matching over 10 bases. V lost 0 bases to trimming and J lost 3 bases; unmatched junction nucleotides: 16. The CDR3 covers 20 residues. The germline CDR1 and CDR2 sequences are SGHAT and FQNNGV. DNA for the CDR3: TGTGCCAGCAGCTTAGACGGGAACCTGCGGCTAGCGGGGGTAAAAGAGACCCAGTACTTC. Encoded protein: CASSLDGNLRLAGVKETQYF. Variable domain in full (rest from reference TRBV11-2 and TRBJ2-5): EAGVAQSPRYKIIEKRQSVAFWCNPISGHATLYWYQQILGQGPKLLIQFQNNGVVDDSQLPKDRFSAERLKGVDSTLKIQPAKLEDSAVYLCASSLDGNLRLAGVKETQYFGPGTRLLVL.